The clone carrying this T cell receptor beta chain came up a few times. Its antigen is not identified. TCRdb's copy holds only in-frame clones and misses some; the assay was immunoSEQ multiplex PCR. The sample carries more than 95,000 clones, approximately 89% recorded once. The CDR3 contains 16 residues. J was trimmed by 0 bases and V by 4 bases; bases with no gene match: 7. The germline V gene has CDR1 SGHRS and CDR2 YFSETQ. The sample belongs to a study of PD-1 blockade in classical Hodgkin lymphoma. Study observations and caveats: CD8+ TCR diversity did not rise significantly by C4D1, unlike CD4+.

Time point reported: cycle 4 day 1 (C4D1), after more than five weeks of nivolumab. Each patient relapsed following autologous stem cell transplantation, and prior brentuximab vedotin exposure differed. The chain joins TRBV5-1 to TRBJ2-7; 10 bases fit TRBD1. The specimen was peripheral blood mononuclear cells (PBMCs), collected before the fourth cycle of nivolumab. The sequence derives from a human donor with classical Hodgkin lymphoma. CDR3 sequence (DNA): TGCGCCAGCAGCCCGTTGACAGGGGGCACCTCCTACGAGCAGTACTTC. Translating it yields CASSPLTGGTSYEQYF.